The next 26 T cell receptor beta chains were all read from a single sample in a study of regulatory T cells in long-lasting Graves disease. Construction of TCR beta libraries relied on iRepertoire HTBI primers and on Arm-PCR targeting CDR3 regions. TCRdb recomputed calls from the multiplex PCR reads with MiXCR, one row per CDR3 protein. The table shows about 210,000 distinct CDR3 sequences, with around 20% occurring only once. Time point: newly diagnosed GD, antithyroid drugs for less than 3 months. RNA isolated from PBMCs was used to make the TCR library. These same records also appear under a second study, on T cells in Graves' hyperthyroidism and ophthalmopathy.

Here the sequenced sample was peripheral blood mononuclear cells (PBMCs), taken at new diagnosis, from a patient treated with antithyroid drugs. These receptors originate from a woman in her twenties or thirties with Graves disease.

In its sample, this clonotype was seen many times. This chain joins TRBV28 and TRBJ1-4, with 9 bases matching TRBD1. Germline CDR1 and CDR2: MDHEN and SYDVKM. The CDR3 runs 16 residues. V lost 4 bases to trimming and J lost 5 bases; unmatched junction nucleotides: 8. CDR3 region: CASSSPGTGLNEKLFF. The CDR3 DNA follows: TGTGCCAGCAGTTCCCCGGGGACAGGGCTAAATGAAAAACTGTTTTTT.

Details on this clonotype: One base away lies a much larger clone, so this may be a sequencing read error. The chain uses TRBV3-1 and TRBJ1-5; D may be TRBD1 (5 bases). This CDR3 is built from 13 residues. The germline gives CDR1 LGHDT, CDR2 YNNKEL (reference sequence). The CDR3 sequence is CASNQGGNQPQHF. CDR3 bases: TGTGCCAGCAACCAAGGGGGCAATCAGCCCCAGCATTTT.

The chain is built from TRBV9 and TRBJ2-1, with 12 bases fitting TRBD1. The germline CDR1 and CDR2 sequences are SGDLS and YYNGEE. The CDR3 has 19 residues. J was trimmed by 2 bases and V by 0 bases; bases with no gene match: 9. This CDR3 reads CASSVVIGGTGGPYNEQFF. CDR3 coding DNA: TGTGCCAGCAGCGTAGTAATAGGGGGGACAGGGGGCCCCTACAATGAGCAGTTCTTC.

This clonotype appeared a few times. One end of the junction does not line up with germline, which may come from a read error. The V gene is TRBV30, the J gene TRBJ1-1; the D is unclear. The CDR3 runs 12 residues. Germline V gene lookup returns CDR1 GTSNPN and CDR2 SVGIG (reference sequence). The DNA of the CDR3 is TGTGCCTGGAGTAGGAGGGAAACTGTAGCTTTCTTT. It codes for CAWSRRETVAFF. The full variable domain, rest sourced from reference TRBV30 and TRBJ1-1, is SQTIHQWPATLVQPVGSPLSLECTVEGTSNPNLYWYRQAAGRGLQLLFYSVGIGQISSEVPQNLSASRPQDRQFILSSKKLLLSDSGFYLCAWSRRETVAFFGQGTRLTVV.

This chain links TRBV5-1 with TRBJ2-5; perhaps TRBD1 as D (5 bases). Per germline, CDR1 SGHRS and CDR2 YFSETQ. V gave up 7 bases and J gave up 1 base, with 17 bases separating them. This CDR3 region has 15 residues. CDR3 nucleotide sequence: TGCGCCAGCTCCCGGATAAGGGGCAGCCAAGAGACCCAGTACTTC. Translating it yields CASSRIRGSQETQYF.

This clonotype has ten or more counts. J is TRBJ2-1 and V is TRBV3-1; TRBD2 aligns across 7 bases. CDR1 is LGHDT and CDR2 is YNNKEL in the germline V gene (reference sequence). This CDR3 region has 15 residues. V dropped 6 bases and J dropped 4; count of bases not matched to a gene: 9. The CDR3: CASRKGLNVYNEQFF. In nucleotides, the CDR3 is TGTGCCAGCAGAAAGGGACTAAATGTTTACAATGAGCAGTTCTTC.

This clonotype was seen only a few times. The genes are TRBV6-1 and TRBJ1-5; no clear D gene. The ends were cut back, 10 bases at V and 6 bases at J, with 10 bases in the middle. CDR1 MNHNS and CDR2 SASEGT come from the germline V gene. The CDR3 runs 11 residues. The CDR3 loop reads CATLGGQPQHF. The CDR3 DNA sequence: TGTGCCACCCTCGGTGGTCAGCCCCAGCATTTT.

Turning to this clonotype: This may be a read error, as it is one base from a much larger clone. The V gene is TRBV7-9, the J gene TRBJ2-5; TRBD1 might be the D (5 bases). Per germline, CDR1 SEHNR and CDR2 FQNEAQ (reference sequence). V dropped 2 bases and J dropped 1 base, with 8 bases sitting between them. This CDR3 contains 14 residues. The DNA for the CDR3 is TGTGCCAGCAGCTTAAGTGACAGCCAAGAGACCCAGTACTTC. It is translated as CASSLSDSQETQYF.

This clonotype appeared a few times. The chain links TRBV7-9 to TRBJ1-2, with 7 bases aligning to TRBD1. Germline CDR1 reads SEHNR; CDR2 reads FQNEAQ (reference sequence). This CDR3 region has 20 residues. Trimming at V came to 2 bases and at J to 0 bases, leaving 18 bases not matched to a gene. Here the CDR3 reads CASSLRARGDRTPANYGYTF. CDR3 nucleotides: TGTGCCAGCAGCTTACGCGCGAGGGGGGACAGAACCCCAGCTAACTATGGCTACACCTTC.

This clonotype has ten or more counts. The chain recombines TRBV4-1 with TRBJ1-2; 9 bases are a match to TRBD1. CDR1 is MGHRA and CDR2 is YSYEKL in the germline V gene. The CDR3 length is 16 residues. J lost 8 bases, V lost 4 bases, and 14 bases had no gene match. CDR3 sequence reads: CASSLLGQGLGQGYTF. CDR3 sequence (DNA): TGCGCCAGCAGCCTTTTGGGACAGGGCCTAGGGCAGGGCTACACCTTC.

V usage is TRBV6-1 and J usage is TRBJ1-1; D is unclear. The CDR3 extends over 12 amino acids. Trimming removed 6 bases from V and 3 bases from J, with 8 bases in between. Germline CDR1 and CDR2: MNHNS and SASEGT. The CDR3 region is CASSDRYTEAFF. CDR3 coding DNA: TGTGCCAGCAGCGACCGCTACACTGAAGCTTTCTTT.

V and J are TRBV3-1 and TRBJ2-7, with 11 bases identical to TRBD2. The junction had 3 bases not matched to a gene; V was cut back by 4 bases and J by 4 bases. Germline values: CDR1 LGHDT, CDR2 YNNKEL (reference sequence). This CDR3 spans 14 amino acids. CDR3 DNA sequence: TGTGCCAGCAGCCCGACTAGCGGGACATACGAGCAGTACTTC. Its protein is CASSPTSGTYEQYF.

In this sample, this clonotype turned up many times. J is TRBJ1-2 and V is TRBV2; TRBD1 is a possible D gene (6 bases). The CDR3 consists of 17 residues. V was cut by 3 bases and J by 8 bases, with 25 bases left in between. Per the germline V gene, CDR1 is SNHLY and CDR2 is FYNNEI. The CDR3 here is CASSEGGDIRALWGYTF. In DNA, the CDR3 is TGTGCCAGCAGTGAGGGGGGGGACATCCGGGCGCTCTGGGGCTACACCTTC. The full variable domain, with the rest looked up from reference TRBV2 and TRBJ1-2, is EPEVTQTPSHQVTQMGQEVILRCVPISNHLYFYWYRQILGQKVEFLVSFYNNEISEKSEIFDDQFSVERPDGSNFTLKIRSTKLEDSAMYFCASSEGGDIRALWGYTFGSGTRLTVV.

Ten or more counts support this clonotype. The CDR3 nucleotides are TGCAGTGCTCGACGGACCTATGGCTACACCTTC. It translates to CSARRTYGYTF. The J gene is TRBJ1-2, the V gene TRBV20-1, with D unresolved. Trimming removed 5 bases from V and 4 bases from J, with 8 bases in between. CDR1 DFQATT and CDR2 SNEGSKA come from the germline V gene (reference sequence). This CDR3 is built from 11 residues.

The chain carries TRBV4-2 and TRBJ2-3, with 8 bases identical to TRBD2. Germline loops: CDR1 LGHNA, CDR2 YNFKEQ. Trimming at V came to 4 bases and at J to 1 base, leaving 4 bases not matched to a gene. The CDR3 has 15 residues. CDR3 nucleotides: TGTGCCAGCAGCCTCGGGGGGGCCGGCACAGATACGCAGTATTTT. Its protein product is CASSLGGAGTDTQYF.

This clonotype was found many times. This chain links TRBV5-1 with TRBJ2-7; no clear D gene. Trimming removed 0 bases at V and 5 bases at J, with 6 bases between. In germline, CDR1 is SGHRS, CDR2 YFSETQ. This CDR3 is 12 amino acids long. CDR3 in amino acids: CASSLVGDEQYF. The CDR3 region has the DNA TGCGCCAGCAGCTTGGTGGGTGACGAGCAGTACTTC.

This clonotype was seen at least ten times. The genes are TRBV11-2 and TRBJ1-1; TRBD1 matches 10 bases. V lost 5 bases and J lost 5; bases outside the gene matches: 8. This CDR3 has 15 amino acids. Germline CDR1 is SGHAT and CDR2 is FQNNGV. The CDR3 region has the DNA TGTGCCAGCAGCCCTCCGGGACAGGGGAAAACTGAAGCTTTCTTT. Translated: CASSPPGQGKTEAFF. The entire variable domain, with the rest obtained from reference TRBV11-2 and TRBJ1-1, is as follows: EAGVAQSPRYKIIEKRQSVAFWCNPISGHATLYWYQQILGQGPKLLIQFQNNGVVDDSQLPKDRFSAERLKGVDSTLKIQPAKLEDSAVYLCASSPPGQGKTEAFFGQGTRLTVV.

This clonotype was seen ten or more times. The chain combines TRBV10-3 with TRBJ2-7; D remains ambiguous. The CDR3 has 13 amino acids. The germline V and J ends were trimmed by 11 bases and 3 bases, with 17 bases remaining between them. Germline CDR1 reads ENHRY; CDR2 reads SYGVKD. CDR3 coding DNA: TGTGCCCCCCCCCCCACGGGTTTCTACGAGCAGTACTTC. Translated, it gives CAPPPTGFYEQYF.

This clonotype was recorded many times. The V and J genes are TRBV15 and TRBJ2-3; tentatively, D is TRBD1 (6 bases). The V and J ends lost 0 bases and 2 bases respectively, with 12 bases between them. CDR3 length: 16 amino acids. Looked up from germline, CDR1 is LNHNV and CDR2 is YYDKDF (reference sequence). CDR3 bases: TGTGCCACCAGCAGAGACAAGGGGGTCTCCACAGATACGCAGTATTTT. Translating gives CATSRDKGVSTDTQYF.

This clonotype has a single count. The chain joins TRBV28 to TRBJ2-1, with 9 bases fitting TRBD1. This CDR3 spans 16 amino acids. Germline assignment: CDR1 MDHEN and CDR2 SYDVKM. The trim removed 4 bases at V and 0 bases at J, leaving 4 bases unmatched. CDR3: CASSSLTGGSYNEQFF. The CDR3 DNA reads as TGTGCCAGCAGTTCCTTGACAGGGGGCTCCTACAATGAGCAGTTCTTC. Full variable domain (outside the CDR3, taken from reference TRBV28 and TRBJ2-1): DVKVTQSSRYLVKRTGEKVFLECVQDMDHENMFWYRQDPGLGLRLIYFSYDVKMKEKGDIPEGYSVSREKKERFSLILESASTNQTSMYLCASSSLTGGSYNEQFFGPGTRLTVL.

This clonotype was seen at least ten times. The V and J genes are TRBV12-3 or TRBV12-4 and TRBJ1-5; D is undetermined. The CDR3 sequence is 13 residues long. The V gene lost 5 bases and the J gene lost 8 bases, with 13 bases spanning the gap. The CDR3 DNA sequence: TGTGCCAGCAGTCCTGCCTCGGGCAAGCCCCAGCATTTT. This sequence encodes CASSPASGKPQHF.

This clonotype has only a few counts. It may be a read error: a sequence one base away is much more abundant. As the CDR3 is not closed by the conserved phenylalanine or tryptophan, this likely results from a read error. The CDR3 loop reads CSARDLAGVRTDTQYL. The CDR3 coding sequence is TGCAGTGCTAGAGATCTTGCGGGAGTCCGCACAGATACGCAGTATCTT. The chain has TRBV20-1 and TRBJ2-3; the match to TRBD2 covers 7 bases. The CDR3 is made up of 16 amino acids. Germline loops: CDR1 DFQATT, CDR2 SNEGSKA (reference sequence). J lost 1 base, V lost 0 bases, and 7 bases had no gene match.

This clonotype was detected ten times or more. The CDR3 nucleotides are TGTGCCAGCAGTTACGCGGGACTAGCGGGAGACAATGAGCAGTTCTTC. It encodes CASSYAGLAGDNEQFF. The chain uses TRBV6-5 and TRBJ2-1, with 14 nucleotides matching TRBD2. The germline gives CDR1 MNHEY, CDR2 SVGAGI. The V segment lost 2 bases and the J segment 5 bases; nucleotides outside the gene matches: 2. The CDR3 has 16 residues.

This clonotype was observed at least ten times. The chain employs TRBV6-2 or TRBV6-3 and TRBJ1-5; D is uncertain. CDR3 length: 16 amino acids. CDR1 and CDR2 from the germline V gene are MNHEY and SVGEGT. With 7 bases removed from V and 0 bases from J, the gap between germline ends came to 16 bases. The CDR3 loop is CASTFYNIDSNQPQHF. The CDR3 coding sequence is TGTGCCAGCACGTTTTATAACATTGATAGCAATCAGCCCCAGCATTTT.

This clonotype has just a few counts. The chain is built from TRBV20-1 and TRBJ1-5, with a tentative D call TRBD1 (5 bases). CDR3 length: 13 amino acids. In germline, CDR1 is DFQATT, CDR2 SNEGSKA (reference sequence). The ends were cut back, 5 bases at V and 6 bases at J, with 14 bases in the middle. This CDR3 reads CSAGWGGSQPQHF. CDR3 DNA: TGCAGTGCTGGCTGGGGGGGGAGTCAGCCCCAGCATTTT.

There are many counts of this clonotype. A much larger clone lies one base from this, so it may be a read error. This likely comes from a read error, as the CDR3 has no conserved phenylalanine or tryptophan at its end. This rearrangement joins TRBV28 to TRBJ1-1; D possibly corresponds to TRBD1 (6 bases). Germline CDR1 and CDR2: MDHEN and SYDVKM. This CDR3 comprises 12 residues. V lost 3 bases and J lost 11, with 13 bases in between. CDR3 protein: CASSFKQGGAFL. The CDR3 nucleotides read TGTGCCAGCAGTTTTAAACAGGGAGGGGCTTTCCTT.